Below are 8 T cell receptor beta chains sequenced from a single sample in a study of blood T cell repertoires in COVID-19. Assay used: immunoSEQ multiplex PCR; TCRdb lists only in-frame clones, some missing. The sample shows around 390,000 clones, around 87% of them seen only once. Material for sequencing was PBMCs or T cells enriched from blood (not recorded which). The source of these receptors is a woman aged 45-60 years who had recovered from COVID-19.

This chain joins TRBV20-1 and TRBJ1-2, with D uncertain. The CDR3 length is 10 residues. Looked up from germline, CDR1 is DFQATT and CDR2 is SNEGSKA (reference sequence). Trimming took 6 bases from V and 9 from J, leaving 11 bases between them. The CDR3 DNA follows: TGCAGTGCCCCCGCGGCCAGCTACACCTTC. This gives the protein CSAPAASYTF.

V gene TRBV4-1 combines with J gene TRBJ2-1; TRBD2 matches at 10 bases. Per germline, CDR1 MGHRA and CDR2 YSYEKL. V trimming: 1 base; J trimming: 4 bases; junction bases outside the gene matches: 1. The CDR3 sequence is 15 residues long. The CDR3 spells CASSQGTSGYNEQFF. The DNA of the CDR3 is TGCGCCAGCAGCCAAGGGACTAGCGGTTACAATGAGCAGTTCTTC.

This sequence joins TRBV7-2 and TRBJ1-2, with 7 bases fitting TRBD1. The CDR3 has 15 residues. Unmatched junction bases numbered 8, after V lost 2 bases and J lost 5 bases. Germline V gene data show CDR1 as SGHTA and CDR2 as FQGNSA. CDR3: CASSLSTGVGYGYTF. The CDR3 DNA is TGTGCCAGCAGCTTAAGTACAGGGGTGGGTTATGGCTACACCTTC.

The CDR3 bases are TGTGCCAGCAGCCGGGACAGGGGACATGAAAAACTGTTTTTT. Translation gives CASSRDRGHEKLFF. This chain joins TRBV7-2 and TRBJ1-4; 10 positions agree with TRBD1. J gave up 6 bases and V 5 bases, and 3 bases lay outside the gene matches. CDR1 is SGHTA, CDR2 FQGNSA, per germline. This CDR3 is built from 14 residues.

V usage is TRBV6-6 and J usage is TRBJ1-6, with a weak D call TRBD1 (5 bases). This CDR3 is 15 amino acids long. Germline CDR1 and CDR2: MNHNY and SVGAGI (reference sequence). Deletions cut 2 bases from V and 8 bases from J, with 13 bases between. CDR3 nucleotide sequence: TGTGCCAGCAGTTACACCGGGCCCAGGGATTCACCCCTCCACTTT. Its protein is CASSYTGPRDSPLHF.

V and J are TRBV19 and TRBJ1-5; 7 bases are a match to TRBD1. This CDR3 region has 13 residues. The V and J ends lost 8 bases and 3 bases, in that order; junction bases with no gene match: 4. Germline loops: CDR1 LNHDA, CDR2 SQIVND (reference sequence). CDR3 sequence reads: CASADRTNQPQHF. In nucleotides, the CDR3 is TGTGCCAGTGCGGACAGGACCAATCAGCCCCAGCATTTT.

The chain recombines TRBV11-2 with TRBJ1-2; 8 positions agree with TRBD1. Germline V lookup: CDR1 SGHAT, CDR2 FQNNGV. The CDR3 has 16 amino acids. The V gene end was trimmed by 3 bases and the J gene end by 8 bases; junction bases not matched to a gene: 14. CDR3 residues: CASSFSGQGVYHGYTF. The CDR3 nucleotides read TGTGCCAGCAGCTTCTCAGGACAGGGCGTTTATCACGGCTACACCTTC. Full variable domain (outside the CDR3, taken from reference TRBV11-2 and TRBJ1-2): EAGVAQSPRYKIIEKRQSVAFWCNPISGHATLYWYQQILGQGPKLLIQFQNNGVVDDSQLPKDRFSAERLKGVDSTLKIQPAKLEDSAVYLCASSFSGQGVYHGYTFGSGTRLTVV.

This chain connects TRBV6-5 to TRBJ1-6; a possible D gene is TRBD1 (6 bases). Germline V gene data show CDR1 as MNHEY and CDR2 as SVGAGI. V gave up 7 bases and J gave up 9 bases, with 16 bases separating them. The CDR3 covers 14 residues. DNA of the CDR3: TGTGCCAGCAATCCACAGGGAGGGAGTTCACCCCTCCACTTT. Its translation is CASNPQGGSSPLHF.